The 3 T cell receptor beta chains listed next were all sequenced from one sample in a study of cytomegalovirus exposure and HLA in healthy donors. Measured with immunoSEQ multiplex PCR; TCRdb has only the in-frame clones, and not every one. Here the sample spans 60,000 or so clones, 75% to 95% being singletons. Material: PBMCs. Receptors were obtained from a woman aged 30 to 39 in good health and CMV-seronegative.

The rearrangement links TRBV27 to TRBJ2-2; TRBD2 might be the D (5 bases). Between the trimmed V and J ends, which lost 0 bases and 0 bases, there was a span of 17 bases. Germline CDR1 is MNHEY and CDR2 is SMNVEV (reference sequence). The CDR3 is made up of 19 amino acids. In DNA form, the CDR3 reads TGTGCCAGCAGTTTATCCTTAATGGTGGGAGTTGCGAACACCGGGGAGCTGTTTTTT. Encoded protein: CASSLSLMVGVANTGELFF.

The J gene is TRBJ2-2, the V gene TRBV5-1; 7 nucleotides line up with TRBD1. J was trimmed by 0 bases and V by 4 bases; bases with no gene match: 6. The germline CDR1 and CDR2 sequences are SGHRS and YFSETQ. This CDR3 region has 16 residues. CDR3 sequence: CASSPHRGTNTGELFF. DNA for the CDR3: TGCGCCAGCAGCCCCCACAGGGGAACGAACACCGGGGAGCTGTTTTTT.

The genes are TRBV7-2 and TRBJ2-7; 8 bases are shared with TRBD2. Per germline, CDR1 SGHTA and CDR2 FQGNSA. The ends lost 5 bases at V and 5 bases at J; junction bases unmatched: 5. The CDR3 covers 13 residues. CDR3 region: CASSPGGRNEQYF. The CDR3 nucleotides read TGTGCCAGCAGCCCGGGAGGGCGAAACGAGCAGTACTTC.